This T cell receptor (beta chain) was found in a study of vaccination and CD4 T cells after COVID-19. This clonotype was detected only a few times. Its antigen is undetermined. Cultured CD4+ T cell DNA was sequenced using the Oncomine TCR Beta short-read assay. Genomic DNA extraction was carried out from cultured CD4+ T cells. A single record per CDR3 protein comes from TCRdb applying MiXCR to the PCR reads. The sample includes roughly 20,000 distinct CDR3 sequences, roughly 37% of them seen just once. Specified treatment: approximately nine-day PBMC culture with coronavirus spike peptide pools or control peptides (ViraFEST assay). ViraFEST enlarged antigen-specific T cell populations with peptide pools and afterwards sequenced TCRs. The CDR3 has 15 amino acids. Trimming took 7 bases from V and 6 from J, leaving 21 bases between them. CDR1 and CDR2 from the germline V gene are MNHNS and SASEGT.

The receptor was isolated from a human donor who received a COVID-19 vaccine. The rearrangement joins TRBV6-1 to TRBJ1-2, with D tentatively TRBD1 (6 bases). The sample was CD4+ T cells from blood, cultured in vitro, taken before SARS-CoV-2 vaccination. The CDR3 DNA follows: TGTGCCAGCACCCGAAACAGGGTTGGAGGGGATGGCTACACCTTC. Translating gives CASTRNRVGGDGYTF.